Following are 16 T cell receptor beta chains from one sample sequenced in a study of blood T cell repertoires in COVID-19. The protocol was immunoSEQ multiplex PCR, while the TCRdb copy is restricted to in-frame clones and leaves out a portion. The repertoire has some 220,000 clones, approximately 85% of them found once; the top ten carry over 2%. The sequencing sample was made of peripheral blood. These receptors originate from a woman aged 65 to 85 with COVID-19, enrolled during active disease.

V usage is TRBV4-3 and J usage is TRBJ2-1; tentatively, D is TRBD2 (7 bases). V was pared by 0 bases and J by 10 bases, with 16 bases between. Germline V gene data show CDR1 as LGHNA and CDR2 as YSLEER. This CDR3 contains 15 residues. The CDR3 protein is CASSQDLVRGAEQFF. CDR3 nucleotides: TGCGCCAGCAGCCAAGACCTCGTACGGGGGGCGGAGCAGTTCTTC.

The rearrangement joins TRBV6-5 to TRBJ1-4; D is unclear. This CDR3 region has 13 residues. Germline V gene sequence: CDR1 MNHEY, CDR2 SVGAGI. Between the trimmed V and J ends, which lost 4 bases and 6 bases, there was a span of 9 bases. CDR3 residues: CASSSPRYEKLFF. CDR3 coding DNA: TGTGCCAGCAGTTCCCCCCGGTATGAAAAACTGTTTTTT.

This clone was detected only a few times. The chain joins TRBV3-1 (or the pseudogene TRBV3-2) to TRBJ1-1, with a weak D call TRBD1 (5 bases). V lost 6 bases to trimming and J lost 4 bases, with 15 bases between them. The CDR3 runs to 14 residues. CDR1 is LGHDT and CDR2 is YNNKEL in the germline V gene (reference sequence). CDR3 sequence: CASSPQGVGTEAFF. DNA for the CDR3: TGTGCCAGCAGTCCTCAGGGCGTAGGCACTGAAGCTTTCTTT.

The gene calls are TRBV6-5 and TRBJ1-2; D gene unclear. This CDR3 contains 15 residues. Trimming removed 4 bases from V and 8 bases from J, with 20 bases in between. The V gene's germline CDR1 is MNHEY and CDR2 SVGAGI. CDR3 sequence reads: CASSLTPGNLRGYTF. As DNA, the CDR3 is TGTGCCAGCAGTTTAACCCCGGGGAATTTAAGAGGCTACACCTTC.

CDR3 bases: TGTGCCAGCAGTGAACCCGGACTAGCGACAACCCCCTACGAGCAGTACTTC. Protein sequence: CASSEPGLATTPYEQYF. The chain is built from TRBV6-1 and TRBJ2-7; 9 bases agree with TRBD2. The CDR3 has 17 amino acids. Germline V gene lookup returns CDR1 MNHNS and CDR2 SASEGT. The trim removed 2 bases at V and 2 bases at J, leaving 10 bases unmatched.

A single count supports this clone. This chain uses TRBV5-1 with TRBJ2-5; 9 bases match TRBD1. This CDR3 spans 14 amino acids. Germline CDR1 and CDR2: SGHRS and YFSETQ. V shed 7 bases, J shed 4 bases, and the junction held 8 bases outside the gene matches. For the CDR3, the DNA is TGCGCCAGCGCCCCGGGACAGGGTCGAGAGACCCAGTACTTC. Translation: CASAPGQGRETQYF. The full variable domain, its missing parts supplied by reference TRBV5-1 and TRBJ2-5, is KAGVTQTPRYLIKTRGQQVTLSCSPISGHRSVSWYQQTPGQGLQFLFEYFSETQRNKGNFPGRFSGRQFSNSRSEMNVSTLELGDSALYLCASAPGQGRETQYFGPGTRLLVL.

The chain carries TRBV10-3 and TRBJ2-1; 10 bases align to TRBD2. CDR3 length: 17 amino acids. Germline V gene data show CDR1 as ENHRY and CDR2 as SYGVKD. The trim removed 1 base at V and 8 bases at J, leaving 11 bases unmatched. The CDR3 sequence is CAISEFEREGFFDEQFF. The CDR3, as DNA: TGTGCCATCAGTGAGTTCGAGCGGGAGGGATTTTTCGATGAGCAGTTCTTC.

V is TRBV4-2 and J is TRBJ2-2, with a tentative D call TRBD2 (5 bases). CDR3 length equals 14 residues. V was pared by 0 bases and J by 5 bases, with 7 bases between. Germline CDR1 LGHNA, CDR2 YNFKEQ. The CDR3 spells CASSQDPGTGELFF. The CDR3 DNA reads as TGTGCCAGCAGCCAAGATCCGGGGACCGGGGAGCTGTTTTTT.

J is TRBJ1-2 and V is TRBV19; TRBD1 matches 7 bases. Germline CDR1 reads LNHDA; CDR2 reads SQIVND (reference sequence). V gave up 2 bases and J gave up 4 bases; unmatched junction bases: 13. The CDR3 consists of 17 residues. The CDR3 is CASSIPTADRRLYGYTF. CDR3 coding DNA: TGTGCCAGTAGTATACCCACCGCGGACAGGAGGCTCTATGGCTACACCTTC.

This chain connects TRBV21-1 to TRBJ1-1; no DNA check was done on the table's D call, TRBD1. TRBV21-1 is deemed a pseudogene. The CDR3 has 16 amino acids. DNA of the CDR3: TGTGCCAGCAGCAAGGCCCGTACAGGGACAGGGAATAGGGCTTTCTTT. Translated, it gives CASSKARTGTGNRAFF.

The chain uses TRBV19 and TRBJ2-1, with a weak D call TRBD2 (6 bases). CDR3 length equals 12 residues. The V gene's germline CDR1 is LNHDA and CDR2 SQIVND (reference sequence). Trimming cost V 6 bases and J 10 bases, with 13 bases left between them. CDR3 loop: CASRSLAGEQFF. In nucleotides, the CDR3 is TGTGCCAGTAGAAGTCTGGCGGGAGAGCAGTTCTTC.

This clone occurred once. The chain uses TRBV5-1 and TRBJ2-7, with 12 nucleotides matching TRBD1. The CDR3 length is 15 residues. From germline, CDR1 is SGHRS and CDR2 YFSETQ. Trimming took 0 bases from V and 6 from J; bases not matched to a gene: 4. CDR3 protein: CASSLAGTGGLEQYF. The CDR3 DNA follows: TGCGCCAGCAGCTTGGCGGGGACAGGGGGCCTCGAGCAGTACTTC.

V gene TRBV27 combines with J gene TRBJ1-1; tentative D call: TRBD1 (5 bases). V lost 2 bases and J lost 4, with 17 bases in between. The CDR3 sequence is 16 residues long. Per the germline V gene, CDR1 is MNHEY and CDR2 is SMNVEV (reference sequence). The CDR3 sequence is CASSLAPQGGSTEAFF. DNA of the CDR3: TGTGCCAGCAGTTTAGCCCCTCAGGGAGGGAGCACTGAAGCTTTCTTT.

This chain links TRBV7-3 with TRBJ2-2; maybe TRBD1 (5 bases). V lost 1 base to trimming and J lost 6 bases, with 12 bases between them. Germline CDR1 and CDR2: SGHTA and FQGTGA. The CDR3 covers 15 residues. The CDR3 DNA follows: TGTGCCAGCAGCTTAATATCAGGGTCTGCCGGGGAGCTGTTTTTT. Encoded protein: CASSLISGSAGELFF.

The rearrangement joins TRBV7-9 to TRBJ1-1; D not resolved. Looked up from germline, CDR1 is SEHNR and CDR2 is FQNEAQ (reference sequence). The CDR3 consists of 15 residues. Trimming shortened V by 1 base and J by 1 base, and 10 bases separated the two germline ends. The CDR3 region is CASSLGGSQNTEAFF. The CDR3 DNA follows: TGTGCCAGCAGCTTAGGCGGTAGTCAGAACACTGAAGCTTTCTTT.

The chain has TRBV7-2 and TRBJ2-5; D possibly corresponds to TRBD2 (6 bases). With 5 bases removed from V and 3 bases from J, the gap between germline ends came to 22 bases. Germline V gene sequence: CDR1 SGHTA, CDR2 FQGNSA. This CDR3 comprises 17 residues. The chain's CDR3 is CASSPTSRGEEEETQYF. The CDR3 DNA is TGTGCCAGCAGCCCTACATCGCGTGGGGAGGAGGAAGAGACCCAGTACTTC.